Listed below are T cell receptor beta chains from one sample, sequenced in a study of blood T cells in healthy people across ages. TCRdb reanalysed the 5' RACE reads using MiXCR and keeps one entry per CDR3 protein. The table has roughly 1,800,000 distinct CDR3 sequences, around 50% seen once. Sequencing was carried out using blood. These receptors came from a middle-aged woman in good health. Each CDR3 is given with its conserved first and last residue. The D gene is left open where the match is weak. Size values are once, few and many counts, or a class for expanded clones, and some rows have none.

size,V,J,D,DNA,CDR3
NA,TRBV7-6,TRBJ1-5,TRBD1,TGTGCCAGCAGCTTAGGGACAGGGGGAGGGAATCAGCCCCAGCATTTT,CASSLGTGGGNQPQHF
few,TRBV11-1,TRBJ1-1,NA,TGTGCCAGCAGCCAACCGGGCCCGAACACTGAAGCTTTCTTT,CASSQPGPNTEAFF
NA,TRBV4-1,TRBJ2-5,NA,TGCGCCAGCAGCCACCTTCCTGCGGGGACAGCAAAAGAGACCCAGTACTTC,CASSHLPAGTAKETQYF
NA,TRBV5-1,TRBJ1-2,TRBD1,TGCGCCAGCAGACAGGGGCCGTCGGGCTACACCTTC,CASRQGPSGYTF
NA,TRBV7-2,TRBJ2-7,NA,TGTGCCAGCAGCTTAGGGATTGGGGAGCAGTACTTC,CASSLGIGEQYF
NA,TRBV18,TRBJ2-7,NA,TGTGCCAGCTCGTCCGGGGAAACCTACGAGCAGTACTTC,CASSSGETYEQYF
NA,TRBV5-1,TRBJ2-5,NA,TGCGCCAGCAGCTTGCAGCTGGACCTTGTCGGAGAGACCCAGTACTTC,CASSLQLDLVGETQYF
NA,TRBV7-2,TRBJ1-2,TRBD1,TGTGCCAGCAGCTTAACATCGGGCAGGGGGCTGGATGGCTACACCTTC,CASSLTSGRGLDGYTF
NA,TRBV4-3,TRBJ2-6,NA,TGCGCCAGCAGCCAAGATCTCACGACCTCTGGGGCCAACGTCCTGACTTTC,CASSQDLTTSGANVLTF
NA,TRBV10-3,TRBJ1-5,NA,TGTGCCATCAGTGAGTCTTATCCGGATTCTAATCAGCCCCAGCATTTT,CAISESYPDSNQPQHF
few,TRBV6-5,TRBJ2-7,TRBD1,TGTGCCAGCAGTTACCACATGGGACAGGGAAGCGGGGTCTCCTACGAGCAGTACTTC,CASSYHMGQGSGVSYEQYF
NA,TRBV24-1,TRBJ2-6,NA,TGTGCCACCAGTGACCCGACAGCTGGGGCCAACGTCCTGACTTTC,CATSDPTAGANVLTF
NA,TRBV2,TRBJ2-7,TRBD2,TGTGCCAGCAAGGGTGGACTAGACTCCTACGAGCAGTACTTC,CASKGGLDSYEQYF
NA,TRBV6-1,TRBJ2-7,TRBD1,TGTGCCAGCAGCAATGACAGGGGGCGGTACGAGCAGTACTTC,CASSNDRGRYEQYF
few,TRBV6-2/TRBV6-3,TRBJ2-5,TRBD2,TGTGCCAGCAGTTACGCGGCTAGCGGGGTGAAGACCCAGTACTTC,CASSYAASGVKTQYF
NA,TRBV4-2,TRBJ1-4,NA,TGTGCCAGCAGCCAAGATCCGGGGACTAATGAAAAACTGTTTTTT,CASSQDPGTNEKLFF
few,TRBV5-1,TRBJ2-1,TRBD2,TGCGCCAGCAACCCGGGGGGGCCCTCCTACAATGAGCAGTTCTTC,CASNPGGPSYNEQFF
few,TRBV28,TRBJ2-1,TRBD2,TGTGCCAGCAGTCCGGGGACTAGCGGGGGGGCCAATGAGCAGTTCTTC,CASSPGTSGGANEQFF
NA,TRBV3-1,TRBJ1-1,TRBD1,TGTGCCAGCAGCCCAGGAGGACAGGGGGCGAGGGGAACTGAAGCTTTCTTT,CASSPGGQGARGTEAFF
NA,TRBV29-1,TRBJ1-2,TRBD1,TGCAGCGTTAGGCAAGGGGGCTATGATGGCTACACCTTC,CSVRQGGYDGYTF
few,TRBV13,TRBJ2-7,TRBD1,TGTGCCAGCAGCTCCGGACAGGGGAGTATCAGCGAGCAGTACTTC,CASSSGQGSISEQYF
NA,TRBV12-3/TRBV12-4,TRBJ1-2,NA,TGTGCCAGCAGTTTAGCAGAACAAAACTATGGCTACACCTTC,CASSLAEQNYGYTF
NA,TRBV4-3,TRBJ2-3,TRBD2,TGCGCCAGCAGGCAAGAGCGGGGCGGCACAGATACGCAGTATTTT,CASRQERGGTDTQYF
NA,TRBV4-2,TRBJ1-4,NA,TGTGCCAGCAGCTCAAACGGAAAACTGTTTTTT,CASSSNGKLFF
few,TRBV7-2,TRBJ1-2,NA,TGTGCCAGCAGACAGTGGGGCATCGGGGCCCACTATGGCTACACCTTC,CASRQWGIGAHYGYTF
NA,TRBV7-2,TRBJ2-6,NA,TGTGCCAGCAGCGTTCGGGCCAACGTCCTGACTTTC,CASSVRANVLTF
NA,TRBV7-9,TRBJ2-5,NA,TGTGCCAGCAGCTTCTTGGACAAGGGGACCCAGTACTTC,CASSFLDKGTQYF
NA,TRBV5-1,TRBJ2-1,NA,TGCGCCAGCACCACTCTTTCCCACAGAGCCCCCCAGAGGGGTGAGCAGTTCTTC,CASTTLSHRAPQRGEQFF
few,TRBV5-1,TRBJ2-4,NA,TGCGCCAGCAGCTTGACGCAGGCCAAAAACATTCAGTACTTC,CASSLTQAKNIQYF
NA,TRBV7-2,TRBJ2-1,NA,TGTGCCAGCAGCCGCCCGGACACTTACAATGAGCAGTTCTTC,CASSRPDTYNEQFF
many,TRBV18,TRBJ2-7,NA,TGTGCCAGCTCACCAGGTGGGAAGGAGCAGTACTTC,CASSPGGKEQYF
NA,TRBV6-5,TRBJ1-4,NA,TGTGCCAGCAGTTACGATGCAACTAATGAAAAACTGTTTTTT,CASSYDATNEKLFF
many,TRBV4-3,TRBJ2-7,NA,TGCGCCAGCAGCCAAGAGAGGGGGGGACTGTACGAGCAGTACTTC,CASSQERGGLYEQYF
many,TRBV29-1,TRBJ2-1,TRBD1,TGCAGCGTTGAAGATTTGGGGACAGCTTACAATGAGCAGTTCTTC,CSVEDLGTAYNEQFF
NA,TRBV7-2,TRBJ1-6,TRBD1,TGTGCCAGCAGTTCGTCCGGGACAGTCCATTCACCCCTCCACTTT,CASSSSGTVHSPLHF
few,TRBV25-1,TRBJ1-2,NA,TGTGCCAGCAGTGAATATGGGGGCGGCTATGGCTACACCTTC,CASSEYGGGYGYTF
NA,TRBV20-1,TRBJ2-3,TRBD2,TGCAGTGCTCTTACGGGACTAGCGGAGGGCCTTCCTAGCACAGATACGCAGTATTTT,CSALTGLAEGLPSTDTQYF
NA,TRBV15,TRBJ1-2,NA,TGTGCCACCAGCAGCCTACGTGGGGGGGGCTGGGTTGATGGCTACACCTTC,CATSSLRGGGWVDGYTF
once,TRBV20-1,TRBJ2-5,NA,TGCAGTGCTCTGAGTCGTCAAGAGACCCAGTACTTC,CSALSRQETQYF
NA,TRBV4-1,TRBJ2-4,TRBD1,TGCGCCAGCAGCCAAGAACGGACAGGGATGGGCAAAAACATTCAGTACTTC,CASSQERTGMGKNIQYF
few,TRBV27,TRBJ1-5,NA,TGTGCCAGCAGTCCGGGGCTTAGCAATCAGCCCCAGCATTTT,CASSPGLSNQPQHF
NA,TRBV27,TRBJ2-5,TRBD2,TGTGCCACCCGAGAAGCGGGGACGGGGGAGACCCAGTACTTC,CATREAGTGETQYF
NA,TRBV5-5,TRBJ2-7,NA,TGTGCCAGCAGCTTCTACAGGGGAGGTAGCTCCTACGAGCAGTACTTC,CASSFYRGGSSYEQYF
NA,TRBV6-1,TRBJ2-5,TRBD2,TGTGCCAGCAGAGAAAGACTAGCGGCGGGGGCGGAGACCCAGTACTTC,CASRERLAAGAETQYF
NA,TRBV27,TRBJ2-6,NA,TGTGCCAGCAGTTTCCTTGGTGGCGCCGCCTCCTCTGGGGCCAACGTCCTGACTTTC,CASSFLGGAASSGANVLTF
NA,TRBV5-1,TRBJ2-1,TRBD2,TGCGCCAGCAGCTTGATGGGCGGGGGGATTGACAATGAGCAGTTCTTC,CASSLMGGGIDNEQFF
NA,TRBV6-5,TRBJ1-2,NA,TGTGCCAGCAGTTACTCGATCGGGTTGCCAAGCTATGGCTACACCTTC,CASSYSIGLPSYGYTF
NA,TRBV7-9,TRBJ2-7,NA,TGTGCCAGCAGCGAAGGGCACTACGAGCAGTACTTC,CASSEGHYEQYF
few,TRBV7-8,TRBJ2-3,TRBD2,TGTGCCAGCAGCTTGAGCGGGGGGGCCTCCCGCACAGATACGCAGTATTTT,CASSLSGGASRTDTQYF
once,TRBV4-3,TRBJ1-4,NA,TGCGCCAGCAGCCAATGGGACACCGCAACTAATGAAAAACTGTTTTTT,CASSQWDTATNEKLFF
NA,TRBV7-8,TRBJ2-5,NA,TGTGCCAGCAGCTCGCTTCCCGGGACTGCACAAGAGACCCAGTACTTC,CASSSLPGTAQETQYF
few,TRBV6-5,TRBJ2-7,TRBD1,TGTGCCAGCAGTACGGGACAGGACGAATCCTACGAGCAGTACTTC,CASSTGQDESYEQYF
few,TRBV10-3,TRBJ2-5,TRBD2,TGTGCCATCAGTGAGTCGGGAGGGGCCGAGACCCAGTACTTC,CAISESGGAETQYF
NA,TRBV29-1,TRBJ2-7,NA,TGCAGCTTGGAGGTCAACCCCTACGAGCAGTACTTC,CSLEVNPYEQYF
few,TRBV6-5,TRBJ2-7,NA,TGTGCCAGCAGTTACGCCCCCAAAGCGGAGGAGCAGTACTTC,CASSYAPKAEEQYF